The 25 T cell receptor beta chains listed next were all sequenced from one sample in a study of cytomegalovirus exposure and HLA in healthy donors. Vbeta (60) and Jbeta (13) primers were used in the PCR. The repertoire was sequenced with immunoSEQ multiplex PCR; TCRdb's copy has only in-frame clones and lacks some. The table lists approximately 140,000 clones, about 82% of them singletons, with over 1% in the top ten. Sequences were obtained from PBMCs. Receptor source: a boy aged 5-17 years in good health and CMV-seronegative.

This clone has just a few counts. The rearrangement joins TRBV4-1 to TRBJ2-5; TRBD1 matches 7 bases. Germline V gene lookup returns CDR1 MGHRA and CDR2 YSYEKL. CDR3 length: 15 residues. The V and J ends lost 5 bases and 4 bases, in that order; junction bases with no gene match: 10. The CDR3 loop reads CASSETPGQLETQYF. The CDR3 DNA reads TGCGCCAGCAGCGAAACCCCGGGACAGCTAGAGACCCAGTACTTC.

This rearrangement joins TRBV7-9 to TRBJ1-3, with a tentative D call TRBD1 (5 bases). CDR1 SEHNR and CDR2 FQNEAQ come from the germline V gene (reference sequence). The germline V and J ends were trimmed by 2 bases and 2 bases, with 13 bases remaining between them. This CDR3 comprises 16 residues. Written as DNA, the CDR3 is TGTGCCAGCAGCTTACTCGGGGACTTGGCTGGAAACACCATATATTTT. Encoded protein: CASSLLGDLAGNTIYF. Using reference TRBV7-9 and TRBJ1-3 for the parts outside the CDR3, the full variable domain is DTGVSQNPRHKITKRGQNVTFRCDPISEHNRLYWYRQTLGQGPEFLTYFQNEAQLEKSRLLSDRFSAERPKGSFSTLEIQRTEQGDSAMYLCASSLLGDLAGNTIYFGEGSWLTVV.

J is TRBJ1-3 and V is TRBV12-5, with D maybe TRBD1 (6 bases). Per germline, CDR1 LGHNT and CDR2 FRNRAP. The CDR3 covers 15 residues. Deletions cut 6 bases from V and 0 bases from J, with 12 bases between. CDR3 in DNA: TGTGCTAGTGGCACCGACAGGACCTCTGGAAACACCATATATTTT. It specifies CASGTDRTSGNTIYF.

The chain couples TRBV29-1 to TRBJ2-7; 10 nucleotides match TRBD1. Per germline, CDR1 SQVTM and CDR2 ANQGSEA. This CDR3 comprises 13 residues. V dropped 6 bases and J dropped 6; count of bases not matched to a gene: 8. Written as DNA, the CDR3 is TGCAGCGTAGCCGGGACAGGGGTTGGCGAGCAGTACTTC. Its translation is CSVAGTGVGEQYF.

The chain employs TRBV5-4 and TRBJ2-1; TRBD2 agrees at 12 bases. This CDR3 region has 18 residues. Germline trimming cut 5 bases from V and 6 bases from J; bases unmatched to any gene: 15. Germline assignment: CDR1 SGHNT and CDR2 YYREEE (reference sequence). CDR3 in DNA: TGTGCCAGCAGTAGGGGGACTAGCGGGCTCCTGGGGAGCAATGAGCAGTTCTTC. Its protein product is CASSRGTSGLLGSNEQFF.

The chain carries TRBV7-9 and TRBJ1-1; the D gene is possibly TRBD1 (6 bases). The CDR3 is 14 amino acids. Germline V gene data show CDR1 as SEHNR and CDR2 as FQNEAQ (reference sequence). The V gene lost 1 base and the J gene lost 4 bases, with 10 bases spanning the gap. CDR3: CASSLVTGITEAFF. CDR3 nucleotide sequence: TGTGCCAGCAGCTTAGTTACAGGGATCACTGAAGCTTTCTTT.

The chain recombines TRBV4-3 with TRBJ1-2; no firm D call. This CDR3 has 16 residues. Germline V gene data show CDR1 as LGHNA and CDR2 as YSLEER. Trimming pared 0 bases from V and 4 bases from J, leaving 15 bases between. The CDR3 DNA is TGCGCCAGCAGCCAAGATCCCTGGGAGGCGCGCTATGGCTACACCTTC. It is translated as CASSQDPWEARYGYTF.

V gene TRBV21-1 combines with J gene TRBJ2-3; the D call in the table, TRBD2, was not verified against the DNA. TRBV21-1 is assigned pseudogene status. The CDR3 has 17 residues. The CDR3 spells CASSKGLGHYNTDTQYF. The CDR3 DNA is TGTGCCAGCAGCAAAGGCCTCGGTCACTACAACACAGATACGCAGTATTTT.

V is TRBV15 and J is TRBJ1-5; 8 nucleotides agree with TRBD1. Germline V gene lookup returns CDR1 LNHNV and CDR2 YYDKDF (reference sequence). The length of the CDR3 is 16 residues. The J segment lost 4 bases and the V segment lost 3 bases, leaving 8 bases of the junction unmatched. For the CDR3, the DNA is TGTGCCACCAGCAGTCCCAGACAGGGGCGAAATCAGCCCCAGCATTTT. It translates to CATSSPRQGRNQPQHF.

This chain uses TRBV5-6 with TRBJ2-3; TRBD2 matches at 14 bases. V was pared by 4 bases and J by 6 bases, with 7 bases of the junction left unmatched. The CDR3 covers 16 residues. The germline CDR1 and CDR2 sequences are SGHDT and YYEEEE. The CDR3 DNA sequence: TGTGCCAGCAGCCGACTAGCGGGAGGGCCTGCGGATACGCAGTATTTT. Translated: CASSRLAGGPADTQYF.

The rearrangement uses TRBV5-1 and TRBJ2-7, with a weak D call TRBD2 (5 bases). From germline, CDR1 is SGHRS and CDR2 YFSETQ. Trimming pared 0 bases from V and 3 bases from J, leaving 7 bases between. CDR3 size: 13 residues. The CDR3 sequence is CASSLGGFYEQYF. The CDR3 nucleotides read TGCGCCAGCAGCTTGGGCGGGTTCTACGAGCAGTACTTC.

The CDR3 spells CASSETPAESYNEQFF. In nucleotides, the CDR3 is TGTGCCAGCAGTGAAACCCCAGCGGAATCCTACAATGAGCAGTTCTTC. The chain has TRBV2 and TRBJ2-1, with D possibly being TRBD2 (5 bases). Germline CDR1 SNHLY, CDR2 FYNNEI. The CDR3 has 16 residues. V was shortened by 2 bases and J by 1 base, with 12 bases between the two germline ends.

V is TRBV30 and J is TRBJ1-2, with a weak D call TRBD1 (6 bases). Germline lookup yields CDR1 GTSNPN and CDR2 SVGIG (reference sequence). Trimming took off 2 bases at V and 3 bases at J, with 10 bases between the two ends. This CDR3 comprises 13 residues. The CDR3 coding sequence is TGTGCCTGGAGTCACAGGGCCCACTATGGCTACACCTTC. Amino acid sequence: CAWSHRAHYGYTF.

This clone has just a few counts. The DNA of the CDR3 is TGCGCCAGCAGCCAAGATACCCAGGGCCCTAACGAGCAGTACTTC. Translation gives CASSQDTQGPNEQYF. The rearrangement links TRBV4-3 to TRBJ2-7, with D perhaps matching TRBD1 (5 bases). Germline CDR1 and CDR2: LGHNA and YSLEER. V was cut by 0 bases and J by 5 bases, with 14 bases left in between. The CDR3 loop spans 15 amino acids.

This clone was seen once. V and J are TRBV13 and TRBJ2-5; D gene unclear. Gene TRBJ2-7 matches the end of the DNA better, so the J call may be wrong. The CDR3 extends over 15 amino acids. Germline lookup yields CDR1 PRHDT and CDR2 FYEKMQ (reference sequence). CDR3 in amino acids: CASSLGGSSSYEQYF. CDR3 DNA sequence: TGTGCCAGCAGCTTAGGCGGGTCGAGCTCCTACGAGCAGTACTTC.

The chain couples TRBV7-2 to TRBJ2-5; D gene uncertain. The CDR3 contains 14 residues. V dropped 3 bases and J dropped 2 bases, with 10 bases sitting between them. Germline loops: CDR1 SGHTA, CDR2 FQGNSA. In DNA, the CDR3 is TGTGCCAGCAGCTTGCCAGGCTGGCAAGAGACCCAGTACTTC. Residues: CASSLPGWQETQYF.

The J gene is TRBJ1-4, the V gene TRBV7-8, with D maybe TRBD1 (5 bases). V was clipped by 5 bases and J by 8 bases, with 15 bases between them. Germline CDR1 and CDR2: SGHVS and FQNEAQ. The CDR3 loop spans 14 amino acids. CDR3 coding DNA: TGTGCCAGCAGCACTGACAGTACCCGCGAAAAACTGTTTTTT. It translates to CASSTDSTREKLFF.

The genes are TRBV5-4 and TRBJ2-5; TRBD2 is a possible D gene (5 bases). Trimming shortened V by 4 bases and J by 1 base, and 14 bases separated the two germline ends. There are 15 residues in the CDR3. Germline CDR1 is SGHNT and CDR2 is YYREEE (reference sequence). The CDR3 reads CASSGPGLSQETQYF. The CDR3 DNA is TGTGCCAGCAGCGGACCTGGACTGAGCCAAGAGACCCAGTACTTC.

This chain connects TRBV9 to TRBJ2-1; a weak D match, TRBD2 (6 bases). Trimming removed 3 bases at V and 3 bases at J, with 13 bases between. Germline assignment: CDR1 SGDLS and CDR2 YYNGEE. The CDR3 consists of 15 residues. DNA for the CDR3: TGTGCCAGCAGCGCCGGGACTTCTTACTACAATGAGCAGTTCTTC. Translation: CASSAGTSYYNEQFF.

Here the CDR3 reads CAWSVSGQGGQPQHF. Written as DNA, the CDR3 is TGTGCCTGGAGTGTATCGGGCCAGGGCGGTCAGCCCCAGCATTTT. The chain couples TRBV30 to TRBJ1-5; D might be TRBD1 (5 bases). This CDR3 is 15 amino acids long. Germline V gives CDR1 GTSNPN, CDR2 SVGIG (reference sequence). The V gene lost 0 bases and the J gene lost 6 bases, with 15 bases spanning the gap.

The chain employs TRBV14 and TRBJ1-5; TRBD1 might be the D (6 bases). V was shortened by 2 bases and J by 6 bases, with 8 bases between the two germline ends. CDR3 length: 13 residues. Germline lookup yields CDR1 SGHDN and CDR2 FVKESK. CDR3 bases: TGTGCCAGCAGCCAATCAGGGGTTCAGCCCCAGCATTTT. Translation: CASSQSGVQPQHF.

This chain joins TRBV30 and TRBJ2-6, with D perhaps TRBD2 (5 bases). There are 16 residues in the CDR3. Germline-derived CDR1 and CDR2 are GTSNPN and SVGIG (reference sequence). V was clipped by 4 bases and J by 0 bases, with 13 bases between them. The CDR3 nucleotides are TGTGCCTGGAAGTTCACCCGGGGCTCTGGGGCCAACGTCCTGACTTTC. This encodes CAWKFTRGSGANVLTF.

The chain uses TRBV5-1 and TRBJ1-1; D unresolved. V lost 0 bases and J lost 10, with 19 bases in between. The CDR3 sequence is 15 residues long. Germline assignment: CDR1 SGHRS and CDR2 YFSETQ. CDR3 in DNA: TGCGCCAGCAGCTTGGAGGGCCGGGAACCCTATGGAGCTTTCTTT. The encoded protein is CASSLEGREPYGAFF. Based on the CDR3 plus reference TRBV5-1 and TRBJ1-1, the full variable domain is KAGVTQTPRYLIKTRGQQVTLSCSPISGHRSVSWYQQTPGQGLQFLFEYFSETQRNKGNFPGRFSGRQFSNSRSEMNVSTLELGDSALYLCASSLEGREPYGAFFGQGTRLTVV.

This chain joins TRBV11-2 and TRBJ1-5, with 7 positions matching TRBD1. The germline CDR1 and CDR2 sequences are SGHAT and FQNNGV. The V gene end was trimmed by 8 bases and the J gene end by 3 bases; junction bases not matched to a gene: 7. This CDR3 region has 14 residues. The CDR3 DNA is TGTGCCAGCGGGACGACAGGGTCCAATCAGCCCCAGCATTTT. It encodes CASGTTGSNQPQHF.

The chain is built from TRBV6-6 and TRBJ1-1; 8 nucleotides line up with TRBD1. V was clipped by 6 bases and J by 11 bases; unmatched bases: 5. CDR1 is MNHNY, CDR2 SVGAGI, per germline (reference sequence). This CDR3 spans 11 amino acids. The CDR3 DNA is TGTGCCAGCAGATCCGACAGGGGTGCTTTCTTT. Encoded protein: CASRSDRGAFF.